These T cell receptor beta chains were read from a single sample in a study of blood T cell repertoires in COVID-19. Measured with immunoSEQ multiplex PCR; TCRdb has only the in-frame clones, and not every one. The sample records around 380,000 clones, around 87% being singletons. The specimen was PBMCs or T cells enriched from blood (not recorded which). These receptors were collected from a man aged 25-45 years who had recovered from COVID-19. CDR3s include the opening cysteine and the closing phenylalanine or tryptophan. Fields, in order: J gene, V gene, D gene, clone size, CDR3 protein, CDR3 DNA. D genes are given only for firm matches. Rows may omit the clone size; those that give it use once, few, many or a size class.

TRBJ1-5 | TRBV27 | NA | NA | CASSSNPYSNQPQHF | TGTGCCAGCAGTTCTAACCCCTATAGCAATCAGCCCCAGCATTTT
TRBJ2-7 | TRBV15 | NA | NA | CATSSSAGLAYEQYF | TGTGCCACCAGCTCCAGCGCGGGATTGGCCTACGAGCAGTACTTC
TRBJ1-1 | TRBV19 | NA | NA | CASSIEGGGEAFF | TGTGCCAGTAGTATAGAGGGAGGGGGGGAAGCTTTCTTT
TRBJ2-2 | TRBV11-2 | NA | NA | CASSLERRGPGELFF | TGTGCCAGCAGCTTAGAAAGGAGGGGTCCCGGGGAGCTGTTTTTT
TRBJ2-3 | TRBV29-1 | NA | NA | CSVGQGSDTQYF | TGCAGCGTTGGGCAGGGGTCAGATACGCAGTATTTT
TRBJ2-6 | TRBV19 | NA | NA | CASSPGTLGANVLTF | TGTGCCAGTAGTCCAGGGACTCTGGGGGCCAACGTCCTGACTTTC
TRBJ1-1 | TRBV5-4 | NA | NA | CASSLEGRGTEAFF | TGTGCCAGCAGCCTAGAGGGCAGGGGCACTGAAGCTTTCTTT
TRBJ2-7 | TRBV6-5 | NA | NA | CASKRAGLEQYF | TGTGCCAGCAAACGGGCAGGGCTTGAGCAGTACTTC
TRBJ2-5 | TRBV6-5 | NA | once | CATSMTTRLTQYF | TGTGCCACCTCCATGACTACCCGTCTGACCCAGTACTTC
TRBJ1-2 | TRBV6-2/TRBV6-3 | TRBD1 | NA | CASSYSTGLNYGYTF | TGTGCCAGCAGTTACTCGACAGGGCTCAACTATGGCTACACCTTC
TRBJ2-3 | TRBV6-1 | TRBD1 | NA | CASSDPWQGATPSSTDTQYF | TGTGCCAGCAGTGACCCCTGGCAGGGGGCGACCCCATCTAGCACAGATACGCAGTATTTT
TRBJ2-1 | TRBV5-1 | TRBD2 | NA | CASSLWTSGYNEQFF | TGCGCCAGCAGCCTCTGGACTAGCGGCTACAATGAGCAGTTCTTC
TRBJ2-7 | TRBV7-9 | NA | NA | CASSPPGPGSRYEQYF | TGTGCCAGCAGCCCCCCCGGCCCGGGTTCGAGATACGAGCAGTACTTC
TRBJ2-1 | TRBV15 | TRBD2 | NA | CATSYLAGGPYEQFF | TGTGCCACCAGTTACCTAGCGGGGGGGCCGTATGAGCAGTTCTTC
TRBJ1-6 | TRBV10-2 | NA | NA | CASSDPGGLRSSPLHF | TGCGCCAGCAGTGACCCTGGGGGCTTAAGGTCTTCACCCCTCCACTTT
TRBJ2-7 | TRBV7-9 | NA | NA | CASSLGLPGSSYEQYF | TGTGCCAGCAGCTTAGGGCTGCCGGGGAGCTCCTACGAGCAGTACTTC
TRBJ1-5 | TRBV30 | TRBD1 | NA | CAWGRQGGQPQHF | TGTGCCTGGGGTCGACAGGGGGGACAGCCCCAGCATTTT
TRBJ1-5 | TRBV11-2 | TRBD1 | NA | CASSFLRDRAMMGNQPQHF | TGTGCCAGCAGCTTCCTTCGGGACAGGGCCATGATGGGCAATCAGCCCCAGCATTTT
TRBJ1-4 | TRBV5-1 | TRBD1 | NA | CASSRTGRATNEKLFF | TGCGCCAGCAGCCGGACAGGGAGGGCGACTAATGAAAAACTGTTTTTT
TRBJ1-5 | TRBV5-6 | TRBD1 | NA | CASSFYRGAQPQHF | TGTGCCAGCAGCTTCTACAGGGGGGCTCAGCCCCAGCATTTT
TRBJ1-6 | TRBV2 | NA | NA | CASSVGQGHSPLHF | TGTGCCAGCAGTGTCGGGCAGGGGCATTCACCCCTCCACTTT
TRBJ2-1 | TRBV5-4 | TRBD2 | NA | CASSSSAGVVNEQFF | TGTGCCAGCAGCTCTTCCGCGGGGGTGGTCAATGAGCAGTTCTTC
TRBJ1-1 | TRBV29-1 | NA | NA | CSVGDWNTEAFF | TGCAGCGTGGGGGACTGGAACACTGAAGCTTTCTTT
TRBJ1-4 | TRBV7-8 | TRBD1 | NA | CASARGQGEKLFF | TGTGCCAGCGCCAGGGGACAGGGTGAAAAACTGTTTTTT
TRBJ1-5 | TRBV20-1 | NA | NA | CSASSFGNSNQPQHF | TGCAGTGCTAGTTCTTTCGGTAATAGCAATCAGCCCCAGCATTTT
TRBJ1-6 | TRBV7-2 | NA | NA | CASSADWNSPLHF | TGTGCCAGCAGCGCAGATTGGAATTCACCCCTCCACTTT